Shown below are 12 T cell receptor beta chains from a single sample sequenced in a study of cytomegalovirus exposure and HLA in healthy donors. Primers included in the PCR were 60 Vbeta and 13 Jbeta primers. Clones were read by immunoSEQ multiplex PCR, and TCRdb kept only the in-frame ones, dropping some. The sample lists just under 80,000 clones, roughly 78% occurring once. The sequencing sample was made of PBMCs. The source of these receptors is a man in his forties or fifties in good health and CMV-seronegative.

The CDR3: CASSPGLAENRELFF. The CDR3 nucleotides read TGTGCCAGCAGCCCGGGACTAGCGGAAAACCGGGAGCTGTTTTTT. The chain recombines TRBV7-2 with TRBJ2-2; 11 nucleotides align to TRBD2. Germline V CDR1 and CDR2: SGHTA, FQGNSA. The CDR3 is made up of 15 amino acids. With V trimmed by 5 bases and J by 9 bases, 8 bases remained unmatched.

The CDR3 region is CASRARQETGELFF. For the CDR3, the DNA is TGTGCCAGCAGGGCGAGACAGGAGACCGGGGAGCTGTTTTTT. The rearrangement links TRBV6-1 to TRBJ2-2, with D possibly matching TRBD1 (6 bases). Per germline, CDR1 MNHNS and CDR2 SASEGT. The CDR3 has 14 residues. Between the trimmed V and J ends, which lost 6 bases and 5 bases, there was a span of 13 bases.

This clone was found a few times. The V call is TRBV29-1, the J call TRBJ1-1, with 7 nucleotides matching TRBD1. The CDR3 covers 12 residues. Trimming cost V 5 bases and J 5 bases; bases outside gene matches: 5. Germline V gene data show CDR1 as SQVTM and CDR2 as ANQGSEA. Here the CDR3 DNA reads TGCAGCGTTTCAGGGGGGAGAACTGAAGCTTTCTTT. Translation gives CSVSGGRTEAFF.

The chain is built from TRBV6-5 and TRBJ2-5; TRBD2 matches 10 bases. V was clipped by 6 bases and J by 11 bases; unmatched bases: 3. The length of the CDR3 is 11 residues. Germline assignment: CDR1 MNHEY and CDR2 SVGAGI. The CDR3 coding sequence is TGTGCCAGCAGCGGACTAGCGGAGCAGTACTTC. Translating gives CASSGLAEQYF.

Here the CDR3 reads CASSELPGLAGIDEQFF. For the CDR3, the DNA is TGTGCCAGCAGCGAGCTACCGGGACTAGCGGGAATTGATGAGCAGTTCTTC. The rearrangement links TRBV9 to TRBJ2-1, with 13 bases matching TRBD2. The CDR3 is 17 amino acids. J was trimmed by 8 bases and V by 3 bases; bases with no gene match: 11. Germline-derived CDR1 and CDR2 are SGDLS and YYNGEE.

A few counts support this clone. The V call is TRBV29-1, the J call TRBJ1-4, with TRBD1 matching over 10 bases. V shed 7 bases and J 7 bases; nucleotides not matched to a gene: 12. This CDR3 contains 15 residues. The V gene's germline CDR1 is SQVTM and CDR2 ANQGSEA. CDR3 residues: CSGGLWDRGVEKLFF. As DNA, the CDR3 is TGCAGCGGCGGTCTGTGGGACAGGGGTGTTGAAAAACTGTTTTTT.

The CDR3 here is CASTPSGRYNEQFF. The CDR3 nucleotides are TGTGCCAGCACCCCTAGCGGGCGATACAATGAGCAGTTCTTC. The rearrangement links TRBV7-2 to TRBJ2-1; 8 nucleotides align to TRBD2. The CDR3 loop spans 14 amino acids. V lost 7 bases to trimming and J lost 4 bases; unmatched junction nucleotides: 6. Germline CDR1 reads SGHTA; CDR2 reads FQGNSA. Full variable domain (missing parts from reference TRBV7-2 and TRBJ2-1): GAGVSQSPSNKVTEKGKDVELRCDPISGHTALYWYRQSLGQGLEFLIYFQGNSAPDKSGLPSDRFSAERTGGSVSTLTIQRTQQEDSAVYLCASTPSGRYNEQFFGPGTRLTVL.

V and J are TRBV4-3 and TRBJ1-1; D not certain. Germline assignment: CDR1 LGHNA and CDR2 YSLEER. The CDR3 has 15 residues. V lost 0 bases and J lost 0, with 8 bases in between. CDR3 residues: CASSQDKSVNTEAFF. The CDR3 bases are TGCGCCAGCAGCCAAGATAAATCCGTGAACACTGAAGCTTTCTTT.

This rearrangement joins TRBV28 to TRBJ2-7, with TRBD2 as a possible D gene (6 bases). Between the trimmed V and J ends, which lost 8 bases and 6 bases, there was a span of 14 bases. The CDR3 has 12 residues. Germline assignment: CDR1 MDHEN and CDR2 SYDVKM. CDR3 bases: TGTGCCAGCCAGGCGGGGCCGTTCGAGCAGTACTTC. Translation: CASQAGPFEQYF.

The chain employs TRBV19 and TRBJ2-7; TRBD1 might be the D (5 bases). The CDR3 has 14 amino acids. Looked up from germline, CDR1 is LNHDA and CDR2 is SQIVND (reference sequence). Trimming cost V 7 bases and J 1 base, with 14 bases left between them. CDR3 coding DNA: TGTGCCAGTACCCAGACAGCCCTATCCTACGAGCAGTACTTC. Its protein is CASTQTALSYEQYF.

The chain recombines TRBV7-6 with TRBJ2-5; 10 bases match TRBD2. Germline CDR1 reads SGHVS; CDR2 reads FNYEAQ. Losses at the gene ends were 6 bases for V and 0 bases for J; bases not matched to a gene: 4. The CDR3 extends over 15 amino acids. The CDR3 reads CASSPSGRYQETQYF. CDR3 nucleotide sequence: TGTGCCAGCAGTCCTAGCGGGAGATACCAAGAGACCCAGTACTTC.

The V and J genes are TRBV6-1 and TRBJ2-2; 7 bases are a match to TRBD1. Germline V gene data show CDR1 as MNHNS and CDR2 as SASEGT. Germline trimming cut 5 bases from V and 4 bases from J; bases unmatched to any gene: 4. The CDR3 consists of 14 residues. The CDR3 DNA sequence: TGTGCCAGCAGTTTACAGGGGTCCACCGGGGAGCTGTTTTTT. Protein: CASSLQGSTGELFF.